This T cell receptor beta chain came from a study of blood T cell repertoires in COVID-19. Overall study: PBMCs, B-cell-depleted T cells, or T cells provided the cDNA or gDNA that made up the material.

Original data processing: Estimates of nucleated cell counts were drawn from the amplification of reference gene primers. Data came from immunoSEQ multiplex PCR; TCRdb stores just in-frame clones and leaves some out. For V, J and clone size, that table is used; D and trimming come from the DNA. Here the sample spans around 150,000 clones, roughly 82% being singletons. This clone has a handful of counts. The CDR3 has 11 residues. The germline CDR1 and CDR2 sequences are SQVTM and ANQGSEA. Trimming cost V 6 bases and J 7 bases; bases outside gene matches: 3. V usage is TRBV29-1 and J usage is TRBJ2-1; 7 positions agree with TRBD2. The sequencing input was peripheral blood. The TCR originated in a middle-aged woman with COVID-19, enrolled during active disease. The DNA of the CDR3 is TGCAGCGTGGGGGGGGGAAATGAGCAGTTCTTC. This gives the protein CSVGGGNEQFF.